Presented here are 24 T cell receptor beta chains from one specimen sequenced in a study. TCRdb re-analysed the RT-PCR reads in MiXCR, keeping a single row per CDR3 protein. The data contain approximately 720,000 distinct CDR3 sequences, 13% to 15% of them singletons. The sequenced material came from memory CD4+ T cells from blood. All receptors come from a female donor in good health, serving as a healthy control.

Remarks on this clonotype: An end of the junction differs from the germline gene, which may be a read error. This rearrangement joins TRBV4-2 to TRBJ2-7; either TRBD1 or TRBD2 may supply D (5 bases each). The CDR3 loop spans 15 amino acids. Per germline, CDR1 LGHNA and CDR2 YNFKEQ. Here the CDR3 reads CASSPRGASSHEQYF. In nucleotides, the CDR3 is TGTGCCAGCAGCCCACGTGGGGCTAGCTCCCACGAGCAGTACTTC.

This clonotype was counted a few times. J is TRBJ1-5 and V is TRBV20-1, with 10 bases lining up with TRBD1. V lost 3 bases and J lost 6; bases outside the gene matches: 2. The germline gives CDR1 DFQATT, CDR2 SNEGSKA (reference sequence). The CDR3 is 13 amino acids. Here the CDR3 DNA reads TGCAGTGCTAGGACAGGGGGCTTTCAGCCCCAGCATTTT. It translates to CSARTGGFQPQHF.

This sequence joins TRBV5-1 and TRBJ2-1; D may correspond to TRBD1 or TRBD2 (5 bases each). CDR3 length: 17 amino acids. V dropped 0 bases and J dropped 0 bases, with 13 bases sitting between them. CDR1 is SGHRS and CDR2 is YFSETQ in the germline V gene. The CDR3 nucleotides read TGCGCCAGCAGCTTGGCGACTGGGGGTGGCTCCTACAATGAGCAGTTCTTC. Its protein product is CASSLATGGGSYNEQFF.

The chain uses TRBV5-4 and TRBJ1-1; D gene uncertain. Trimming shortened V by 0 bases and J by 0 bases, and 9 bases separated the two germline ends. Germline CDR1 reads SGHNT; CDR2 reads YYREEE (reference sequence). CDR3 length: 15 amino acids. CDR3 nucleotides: TGTGCCAGCAGCTTGGGTATGAGCATGAACACTGAAGCTTTCTTT. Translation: CASSLGMSMNTEAFF.

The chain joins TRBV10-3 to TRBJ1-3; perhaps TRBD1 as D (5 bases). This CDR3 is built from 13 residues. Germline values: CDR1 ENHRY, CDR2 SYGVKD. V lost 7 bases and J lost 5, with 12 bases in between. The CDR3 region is CAITPGGRNTIYF. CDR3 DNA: TGTGCCATCACCCCGGGGGGGAGAAACACCATATATTTT.

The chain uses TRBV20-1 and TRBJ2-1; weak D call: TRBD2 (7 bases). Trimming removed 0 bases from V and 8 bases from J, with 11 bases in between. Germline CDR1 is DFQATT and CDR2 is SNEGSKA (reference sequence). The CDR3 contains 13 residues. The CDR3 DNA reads TGCAGTGCTAGAGACAGGGGAGGGGATGAGCAGTTCTTC. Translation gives CSARDRGGDEQFF.

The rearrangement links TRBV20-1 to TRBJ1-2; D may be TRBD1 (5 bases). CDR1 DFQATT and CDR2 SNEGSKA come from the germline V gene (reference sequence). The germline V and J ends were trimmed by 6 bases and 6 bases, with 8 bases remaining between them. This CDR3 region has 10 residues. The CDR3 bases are TGCAGTGCAGGGGCTAATGGCTACACCTTC. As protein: CSAGANGYTF.

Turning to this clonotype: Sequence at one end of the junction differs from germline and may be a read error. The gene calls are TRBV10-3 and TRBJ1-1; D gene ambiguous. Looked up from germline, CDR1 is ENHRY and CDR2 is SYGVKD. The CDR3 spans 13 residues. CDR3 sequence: CAITSTPNTEAFF. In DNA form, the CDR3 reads TGTGCGATCACTTCGACACCCAACACTGAAGCTTTCTTT.

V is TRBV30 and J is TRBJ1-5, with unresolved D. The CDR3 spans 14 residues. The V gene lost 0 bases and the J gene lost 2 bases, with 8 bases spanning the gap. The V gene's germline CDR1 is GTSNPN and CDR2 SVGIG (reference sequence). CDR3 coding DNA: TGTGCCTGGAGTGTGACGGAGGGCAATCAGCCCCAGCATTTT. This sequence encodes CAWSVTEGNQPQHF.

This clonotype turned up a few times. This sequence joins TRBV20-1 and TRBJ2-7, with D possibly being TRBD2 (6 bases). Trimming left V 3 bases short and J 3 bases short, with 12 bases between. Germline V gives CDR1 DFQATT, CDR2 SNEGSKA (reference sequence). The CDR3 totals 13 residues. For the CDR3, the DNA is TGCAGTGCTAGGGTCGGGAGTATCTACGAGCAGTACTTC. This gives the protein CSARVGSIYEQYF.

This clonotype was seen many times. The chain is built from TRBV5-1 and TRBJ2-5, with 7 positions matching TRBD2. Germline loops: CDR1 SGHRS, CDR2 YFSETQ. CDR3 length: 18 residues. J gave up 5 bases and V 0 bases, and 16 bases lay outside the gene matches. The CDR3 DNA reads TGCGCCAGCAGCTTGGACGCGACCCTAGCGGCCGTAGGGGAGACCCAGTACTTC. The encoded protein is CASSLDATLAAVGETQYF. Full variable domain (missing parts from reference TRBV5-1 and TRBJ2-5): KAGVTQTPRYLIKTRGQQVTLSCSPISGHRSVSWYQQTPGQGLQFLFEYFSETQRNKGNFPGRFSGRQFSNSRSEMNVSTLELGDSALYLCASSLDATLAAVGETQYFGPGTRLLVL.

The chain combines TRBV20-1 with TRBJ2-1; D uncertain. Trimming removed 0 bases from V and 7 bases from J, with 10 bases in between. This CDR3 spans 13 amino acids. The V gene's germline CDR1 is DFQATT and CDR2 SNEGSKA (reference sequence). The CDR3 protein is CSARDDGGNEQFF. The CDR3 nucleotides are TGCAGTGCTAGAGATGACGGTGGGAATGAGCAGTTCTTC.

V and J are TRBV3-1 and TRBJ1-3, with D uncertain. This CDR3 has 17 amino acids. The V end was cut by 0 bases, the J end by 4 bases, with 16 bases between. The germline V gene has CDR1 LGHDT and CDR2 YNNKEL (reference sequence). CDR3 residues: CASSQDTAGRSGNTIYF. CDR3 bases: TGTGCCAGCAGCCAAGACACGGCAGGTCGATCCGGAAACACCATATATTTT.

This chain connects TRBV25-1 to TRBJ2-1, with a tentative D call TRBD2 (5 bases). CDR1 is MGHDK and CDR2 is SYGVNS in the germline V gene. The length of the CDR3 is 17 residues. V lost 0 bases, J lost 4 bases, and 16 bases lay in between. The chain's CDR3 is CASSEYISPGGYNEQFF. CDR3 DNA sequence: TGTGCCAGCAGTGAATATATCTCTCCCGGAGGTTACAATGAGCAGTTCTTC.

The CDR3 region has the DNA TGTGCCTGGACCTCCGGGACAGGGCCTCAGTATTTT. It is translated as CAWTSGTGPQYF. The chain combines TRBV30 with TRBJ2-3, with 9 bases that match TRBD1. From germline, CDR1 is GTSNPN and CDR2 SVGIG (reference sequence). Trimming took 4 bases from V and 12 from J; bases not matched to a gene: 8. CDR3 length: 12 residues.

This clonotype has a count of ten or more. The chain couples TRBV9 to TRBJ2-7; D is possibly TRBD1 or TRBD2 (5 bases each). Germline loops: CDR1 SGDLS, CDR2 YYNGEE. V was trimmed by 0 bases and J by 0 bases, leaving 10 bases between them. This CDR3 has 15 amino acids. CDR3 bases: TGTGCCAGCAGCGTAGGGGCAGGGAGCTCCTACGAGCAGTACTTC. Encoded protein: CASSVGAGSSYEQYF.

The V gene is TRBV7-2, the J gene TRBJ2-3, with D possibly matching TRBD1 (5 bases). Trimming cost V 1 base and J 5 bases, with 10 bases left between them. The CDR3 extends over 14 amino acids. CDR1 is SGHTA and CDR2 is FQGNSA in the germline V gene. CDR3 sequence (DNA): TGTGCCAGCAGCTTAGGGATAGGGGAAGATACGCAGTATTTT. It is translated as CASSLGIGEDTQYF.

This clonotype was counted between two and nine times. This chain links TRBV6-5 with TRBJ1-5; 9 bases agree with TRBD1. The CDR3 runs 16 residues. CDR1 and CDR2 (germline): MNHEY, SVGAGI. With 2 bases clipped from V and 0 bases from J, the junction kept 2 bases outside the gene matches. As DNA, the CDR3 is TGTGCCAGCAGTTACGGGACAGGGTATAGCAATCAGCCCCAGCATTTT. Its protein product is CASSYGTGYSNQPQHF.

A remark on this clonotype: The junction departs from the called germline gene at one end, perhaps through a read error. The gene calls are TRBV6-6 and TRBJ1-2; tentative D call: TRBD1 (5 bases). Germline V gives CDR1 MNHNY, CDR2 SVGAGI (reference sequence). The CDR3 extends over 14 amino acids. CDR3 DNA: TGTGCCAGAAGTTATCGAGGGGCTGGCTATAGCTACACCTTC. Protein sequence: CARSYRGAGYSYTF.

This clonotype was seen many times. The CDR3 sequence is CASSLESLGGTQYF. CDR3 DNA sequence: TGTGCCAGCAGCTTGGAATCTCTAGGCGGGACCCAGTACTTC. This chain joins TRBV5-5 and TRBJ2-5; D is uncertain. CDR1 and CDR2 (germline): SGHKS, YYEKEE (reference sequence). This CDR3 contains 14 residues. The germline V and J ends were trimmed by 0 bases and 7 bases, with 13 bases remaining between them.

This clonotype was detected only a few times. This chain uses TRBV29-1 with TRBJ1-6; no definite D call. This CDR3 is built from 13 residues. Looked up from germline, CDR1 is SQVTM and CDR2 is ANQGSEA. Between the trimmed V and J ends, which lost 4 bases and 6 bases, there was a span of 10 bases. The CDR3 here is CSVAEGFNSPLHF. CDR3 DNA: TGCAGCGTTGCGGAGGGTTTTAATTCACCCCTCCACTTT.

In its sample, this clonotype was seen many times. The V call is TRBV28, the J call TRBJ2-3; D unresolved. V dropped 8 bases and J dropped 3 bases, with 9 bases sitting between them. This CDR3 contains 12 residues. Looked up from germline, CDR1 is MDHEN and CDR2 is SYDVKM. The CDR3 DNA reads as TGTGCCAGCTGGAAACAGACAGATACGCAGTATTTT. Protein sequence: CASWKQTDTQYF.

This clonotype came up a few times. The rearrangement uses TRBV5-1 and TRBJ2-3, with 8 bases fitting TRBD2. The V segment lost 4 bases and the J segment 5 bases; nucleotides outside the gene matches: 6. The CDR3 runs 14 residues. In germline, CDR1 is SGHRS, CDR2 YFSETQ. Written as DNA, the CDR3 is TGCGCCAGCAGCCCGGGACTAGAGTTAGATACGCAGTATTTT. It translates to CASSPGLELDTQYF.

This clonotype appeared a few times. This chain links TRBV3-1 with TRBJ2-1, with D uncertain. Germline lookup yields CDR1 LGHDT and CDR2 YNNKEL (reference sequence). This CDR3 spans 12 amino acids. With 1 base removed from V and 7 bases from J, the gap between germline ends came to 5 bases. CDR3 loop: CASSQVGNEQFF. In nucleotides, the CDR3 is TGTGCCAGCAGCCAAGTCGGGAATGAGCAGTTCTTC.